The TCR beta chain described here comes from a study of blood T cell repertoires in COVID-19 (dated by TCRdb to 2018 to 2020). General notes on the study: Samples from collaborators originated in the United States, Italy and Spain and spanned both the acute and convalescent phases of COVID-19. Subjects who had been exposed to COVID-19, were actively infected with it, or had recovered from it provided the deeply sampled blood TCRbeta repertoires that made up the dataset. The prospective study material was composed of cDNA or gDNA derived from T cells, B-cell-depleted T cells, or PBMCs. Nearly every sample came with metadata listing a de-identified subject ID, COVID-19 status, age in years and sex. Where HLA class I and class II types were available, the types were taken from metadata supplied by the sample provider, not from assay-based typing. A freely available public database, intended as a resource for researchers studying the immune response to SARS-CoV-2, is where the repertoires were released. The samples were drawn from the first 160 participants of the ongoing ImmuneRACE study and from more than 1,000 subjects provided by 6 global collaborators.

The investigation overall reported the following: The quantity of clinical and demographic metadata differed by source and by participant and was supplied without curation.

At the junction V is shortened by 4 bases and J by 4 bases, with 14 bases in between. The CDR1 and CDR2 encoded by the germline V gene are SGHRS and YFSETQ. Reading from cysteine to phenylalanine, the CDR3 counts 14 amino acids. The CDR3 DNA has 42 bases and is translated from base 1. TCRbeta CDR3 regions were amplified from genomic DNA by means of the immunoSEQ Assay, a bias-controlled multiplex PCR. Per the original workflow: Within the assay, amplification of reference gene primers was used to estimate how many nucleated cells each sample contained. Sequence reads were collapsed and filtered to measure the absolute abundance of every unique TCRbeta CDR3 rearrangement. For each sample, productive Simpson clonality was calculated by taking the square root of Simpson's diversity index across productive rearrangements. The immuneACCESS repertoire file appears here via TCRdb, limited to in-frame rearrangements. These files lack a portion of the clones; in checked studies, under half of the deficit traces to unresolved V genes, and the cause of the others is not known. D and trimming come from the DNA, and the V and J calls and clone size come from that table. This sample gives just over 95,000 clones in total; over 75% of them show up just once. Of the sample, 5% to 5.5% falls within the top ten clones.

Whole blood was collected in K2EDTA tubes by collaborating institutions according to the institutions' own protocols. For TCRbeta analysis, collaborator samples were shipped as frozen whole blood, as isolated PBMCs, or as DNA extracted from either sample type. About this clone: This clone's antigen is unknown. Base-call qualities are not available, and no considerably larger clone is one nucleotide away.

Input material: peripheral blood. The sequence joins TRBV5-1 to TRBJ1-2; TRBD1 might be the D gene, on 5 matching bases. The clonotype comes from a man over 45 with acute or convalescent COVID-19. The DNA reads TGCGCCAGCAGCCCCGGGTGGGACTCCTATGGCTACACCTTC. Its product reads: CASSPGWDSYGYTF.